One sample yielded the 2 T cell receptor beta chains listed below, sequenced in a study of T-cell memory formation after mild COVID-19. Each CDR3 protein is one row after TCRdb ran MiXCR on the 5' RACE reads. Among fewer than 150,000 distinct CDR3 sequences listed, about 6% were seen once. The sample consisted of PBMCs or a T cell subset sorted from them (not recorded which). Source of these receptors: an adult woman who had mild COVID-19 (a few samples of this study predate the infection). Cell type and time point are not known.

CDR3 in amino acids: CASSQEVTGGNTEAFF. The CDR3 region has the DNA TGTGCCAGCAGCCAAGAGGTAACGGGAGGGAACACTGAAGCTTTCTTT. The chain joins TRBV3-1 to TRBJ1-1; D is unclear. The CDR3 is 16 amino acids. The germline V and J ends were trimmed by 0 bases and 1 base, with 12 bases remaining between them. The germline V gene encodes CDR1 LGHDT and CDR2 YNNKEL (reference sequence).

Many counts were recorded for this clonotype. The chain has TRBV5-1 and TRBJ2-3; D may be TRBD1 (6 bases). Trimming removed 3 bases from V and 1 base from J, with 12 bases in between. Germline assignment: CDR1 SGHRS and CDR2 YFSETQ. The CDR3 is 15 residues long. This chain's CDR3 is CASSSTGDRTDTQYF. The DNA for the CDR3 is TGCGCCAGCAGCTCGACAGGAGACCGCACAGATACGCAGTATTTT.